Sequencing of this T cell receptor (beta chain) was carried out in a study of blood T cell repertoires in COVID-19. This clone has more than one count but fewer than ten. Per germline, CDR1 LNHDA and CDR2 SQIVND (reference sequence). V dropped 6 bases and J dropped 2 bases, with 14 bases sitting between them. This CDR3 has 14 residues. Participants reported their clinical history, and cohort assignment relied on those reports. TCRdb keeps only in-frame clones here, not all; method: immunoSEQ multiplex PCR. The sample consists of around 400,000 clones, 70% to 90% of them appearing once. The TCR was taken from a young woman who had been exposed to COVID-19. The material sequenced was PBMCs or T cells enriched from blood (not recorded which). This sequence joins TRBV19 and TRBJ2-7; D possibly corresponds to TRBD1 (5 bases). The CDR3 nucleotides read TGTGCCAGTAGCAGGGCGGCTGCAACCTACGAGCAGTACTTC. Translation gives CASSRAAATYEQYF.